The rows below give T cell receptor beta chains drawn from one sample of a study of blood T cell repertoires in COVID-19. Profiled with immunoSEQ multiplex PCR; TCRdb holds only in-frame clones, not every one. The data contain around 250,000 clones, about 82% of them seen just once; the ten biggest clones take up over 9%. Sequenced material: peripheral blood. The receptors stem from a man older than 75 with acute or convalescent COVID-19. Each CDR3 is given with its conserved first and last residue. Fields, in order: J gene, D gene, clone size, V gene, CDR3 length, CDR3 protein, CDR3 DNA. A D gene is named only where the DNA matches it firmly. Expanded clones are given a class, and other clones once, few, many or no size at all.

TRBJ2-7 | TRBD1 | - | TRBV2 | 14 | CASSPRTGGSEQYF | TGTGCCAGCAGTCCCCGGACAGGGGGCAGCGAGCAGTACTTC
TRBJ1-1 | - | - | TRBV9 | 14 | CASSGTGSATEAFF | TGTGCCAGCAGCGGCACAGGGTCGGCCACTGAAGCTTTCTTT
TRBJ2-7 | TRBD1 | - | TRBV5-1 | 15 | CASSTGQGRSYEQYF | TGCGCCAGCAGCACTGGACAGGGAAGGTCCTACGAGCAGTACTTC
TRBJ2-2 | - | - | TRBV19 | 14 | CASTPRVLAGELFF | TGTGCCAGTACTCCCAGGGTCTTAGCCGGGGAGCTGTTTTTT
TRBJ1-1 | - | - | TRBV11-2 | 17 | CASSLDWGASMNTEAFF | TGTGCCAGCAGCTTAGATTGGGGCGCCTCGATGAACACTGAAGCTTTCTTT
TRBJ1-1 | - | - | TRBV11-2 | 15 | CASSLRFQGNTEAFF | TGTGCCAGCAGCTTAAGGTTTCAGGGGAACACTGAAGCTTTCTTT
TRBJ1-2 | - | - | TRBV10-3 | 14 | CAISEGGRDYGYTF | TGTGCCATCAGTGAGGGGGGCAGGGACTATGGCTACACCTTC
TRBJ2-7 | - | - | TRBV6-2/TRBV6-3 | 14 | CASRPTGTSYEQYF | TGTGCCAGCCGCCCTACCGGGACATCCTACGAGCAGTACTTC
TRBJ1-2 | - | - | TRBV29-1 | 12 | CSVGGGSYGYTF | TGCAGCGTGGGGGGGGGAAGCTATGGCTACACCTTC
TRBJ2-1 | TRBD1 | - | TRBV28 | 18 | CASSLSAGGDSPYNEQFF | TGTGCCAGCAGTTTATCGGCAGGGGGCGATTCCCCCTACAATGAGCAGTTCTTC
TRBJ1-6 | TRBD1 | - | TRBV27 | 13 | CASWAGGFSPLHF | TGTGCCTCATGGGCAGGGGGCTTTTCACCCCTCCACTTT
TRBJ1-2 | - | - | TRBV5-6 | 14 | CASSTGTKNYGYTF | TGTGCCAGCAGCACCGGGACAAAAAACTATGGCTACACCTTC
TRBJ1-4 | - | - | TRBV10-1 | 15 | CASSESGITNEKLFF | TGCGCCAGCAGTGAGTCCGGGATTACAAATGAAAAACTGTTTTTT
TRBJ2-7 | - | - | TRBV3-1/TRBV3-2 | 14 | CASSHWGQVYEQYF | TGTGCCAGCAGCCACTGGGGGCAGGTCTACGAGCAGTACTTC
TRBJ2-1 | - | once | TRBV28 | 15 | CASKIRGGVGVEQFF | TGTGCCAGCAAGATTCGGGGCGGGGTCGGCGTTGAGCAGTTCTTC
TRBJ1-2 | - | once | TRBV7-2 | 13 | CASSFPGVYGYTF | TGTGCCAGCAGCTTTCCGGGAGTTTATGGCTACACCTTC
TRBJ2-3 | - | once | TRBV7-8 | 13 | CASSSPDTYTQYF | TGTGCCAGCAGCTCCCCGGACACTTATACGCAGTATTTT
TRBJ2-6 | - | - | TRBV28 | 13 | CASNFPGANVLTF | TGTGCCAGCAACTTCCCTGGGGCCAACGTCCTGACTTTC
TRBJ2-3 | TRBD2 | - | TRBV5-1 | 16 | CASSLEASGGADTQYF | TGCGCCAGCAGCTTGGAAGCTAGCGGGGGGGCAGATACGCAGTATTTT
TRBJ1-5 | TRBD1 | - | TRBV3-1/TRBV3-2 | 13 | CASSLQGDQPQHF | TGTGCCAGCAGCTTACAGGGGGATCAGCCCCAGCATTTT
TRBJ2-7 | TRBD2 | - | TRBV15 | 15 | CATSRLSGRLGEQYF | TGTGCCACCAGCAGATTGAGCGGGAGGTTAGGTGAGCAGTACTTC
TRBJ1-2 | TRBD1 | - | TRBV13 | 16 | CASRSWTGMVRFGYTF | TGTGCCAGCAGGAGTTGGACAGGCATGGTCCGGTTCGGATACACCTTC
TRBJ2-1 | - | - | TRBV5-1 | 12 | CASSPGYNEQFF | TGCGCCAGCAGCCCCGGCTACAATGAGCAGTTCTTC
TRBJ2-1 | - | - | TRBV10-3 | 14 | CATGDGLSYNEQFF | TGTGCCACAGGGGATGGCCTCTCCTACAATGAGCAGTTCTTC
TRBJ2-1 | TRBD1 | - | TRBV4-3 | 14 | CASSQGQGYNEQFF | TGCGCCAGCAGCCAGGGACAGGGGTACAATGAGCAGTTCTTC
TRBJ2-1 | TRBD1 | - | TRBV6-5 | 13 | CATEGDRGGEQFF | TGTGCCACTGAGGGGGACAGGGGCGGCGAGCAGTTCTTC
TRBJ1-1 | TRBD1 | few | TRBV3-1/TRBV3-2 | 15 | CASSHGYSQGTEAFF | TGTGCCAGCAGCCACGGATACTCACAGGGGACTGAAGCTTTCTTT
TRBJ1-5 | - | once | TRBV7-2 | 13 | CASSFRGDQPQHF | TGTGCCAGCAGCTTCAGAGGTGATCAGCCCCAGCATTTT
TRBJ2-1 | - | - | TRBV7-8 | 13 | CASSLGTTDEQFF | TGTGCCAGCAGCTTAGGGACAACCGATGAGCAGTTCTTC
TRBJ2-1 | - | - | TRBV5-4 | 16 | CASSLGGGGSYNEQFF | TGTGCCAGCAGCTTGGGGGGAGGAGGTTCCTACAATGAGCAGTTCTTC
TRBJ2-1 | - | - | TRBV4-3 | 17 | CASSQDRAGASYNEQFF | TGCGCCAGCAGCCAAGATCGGGCGGGGGCCTCCTACAATGAGCAGTTCTTC
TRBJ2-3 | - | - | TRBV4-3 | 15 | CASSHPGGGADTQYF | TGCGCCAGCAGCCACCCAGGGGGAGGAGCAGATACGCAGTATTTT
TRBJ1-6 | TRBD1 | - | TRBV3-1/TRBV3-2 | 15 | CASSARQGDNSPLHF | TGTGCCAGCAGCGCCAGACAGGGGGATAATTCACCCCTCCACTTT
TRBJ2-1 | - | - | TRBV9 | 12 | CASSPGGIEQFF | TGTGCCAGCAGCCCCGGGGGTATTGAGCAGTTCTTC
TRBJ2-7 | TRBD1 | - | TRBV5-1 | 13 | CASSNRQGYEQYF | TGCGCCAGCAGCAACCGACAGGGCTACGAGCAGTACTTC
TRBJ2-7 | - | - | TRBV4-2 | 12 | CASSQVTGEQYF | TGTGCCAGCAGCCAAGTTACGGGCGAGCAGTACTTC
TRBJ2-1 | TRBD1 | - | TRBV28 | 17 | CASSSSGTGGAYNEQFF | TGTGCCAGCAGTTCATCTGGGACAGGGGGGGCCTACAATGAGCAGTTCTTC
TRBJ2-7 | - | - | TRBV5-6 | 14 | CASRRERVSYEQYF | TGTGCCAGCAGGAGGGAACGGGTCTCCTACGAGCAGTACTTC
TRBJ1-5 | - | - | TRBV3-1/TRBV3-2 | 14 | CASSPRGRYQPQHF | TGTGCCAGCAGCCCCAGGGGACGGTATCAGCCCCAGCATTTT
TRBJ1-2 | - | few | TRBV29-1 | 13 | CSASGQGSNGYTF | TGCAGCGCCAGCGGGCAGGGAAGTAACGGCTACACCTTC
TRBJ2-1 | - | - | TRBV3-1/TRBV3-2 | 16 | CASSQEFAVSYNEQFF | TGTGCCAGCAGCCAAGAATTTGCGGTCTCCTACAATGAGCAGTTCTTC
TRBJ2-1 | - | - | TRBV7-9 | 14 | CASSLPGRENEQFF | TGTGCCAGCAGCTTACCTGGCAGGGAAAATGAGCAGTTCTTC
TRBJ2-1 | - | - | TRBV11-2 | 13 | CASSLVLSREQFF | TGTGCCAGCAGCTTAGTATTGTCGCGTGAGCAGTTCTTC
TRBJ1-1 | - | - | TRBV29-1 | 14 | CSVGGGRGSAEAFF | TGCAGCGTAGGGGGGGGCAGGGGATCCGCTGAAGCTTTCTTT
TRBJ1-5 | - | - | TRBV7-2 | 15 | CASSLGGASNQPQHF | TGTGCCAGCAGCCTCGGGGGAGCCTCCAATCAGCCCCAGCATTTT
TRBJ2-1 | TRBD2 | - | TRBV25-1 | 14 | CASSVAGGPIEQFF | TGTGCCAGCAGTGTAGCGGGAGGGCCTATTGAGCAGTTCTTC
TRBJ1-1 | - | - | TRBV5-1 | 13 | CASSPLEGPEAFF | TGCGCCAGCAGCCCTTTGGAGGGGCCTGAAGCTTTCTTT
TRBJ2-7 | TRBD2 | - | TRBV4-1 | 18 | CASSQDRLAGTSTYEQYF | TGCGCCAGCAGCCAAGATCGACTAGCGGGGACCTCAACTTACGAGCAGTACTTC
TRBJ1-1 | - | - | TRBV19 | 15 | CASSSHRDLNTEAFF | TGTGCCAGTAGTAGCCACAGGGACCTGAACACTGAAGCTTTCTTT
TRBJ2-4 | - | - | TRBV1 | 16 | CTSSQESREVKNIQYF | TGCACCAGCAGCCAAGAATCTAGAGAGGTCAAAAACATTCAGTACTTC
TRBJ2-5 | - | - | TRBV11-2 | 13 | CASSLDKATGVNF | TGTGCCAGCAGCTTAGATAAGGCTACAGGAGTTAACTTC
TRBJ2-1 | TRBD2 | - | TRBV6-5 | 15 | CASSHGIAGDNEQFF | TGTGCCAGCAGCCACGGGATAGCGGGAGACAATGAGCAGTTCTTC
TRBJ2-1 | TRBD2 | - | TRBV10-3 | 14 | CAIRSGGVNNEQFF | TGTGCCATCAGGAGCGGGGGGGTTAACAATGAGCAGTTCTTC
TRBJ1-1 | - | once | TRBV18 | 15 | CASSPLTIRDTEAFF | TGTGCCAGCTCACCACTAACGATTCGGGACACTGAAGCTTTCTTT
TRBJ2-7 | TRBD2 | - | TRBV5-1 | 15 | CASSLGTSGTYEQYF | TGCGCCAGCAGCTTGGGGACTAGCGGAACCTACGAGCAGTACTTC